The sequence of this T cell receptor beta chain was determined in a study of cytomegalovirus exposure and HLA in healthy donors. The PCR ran on 60 Vbeta and 13 Jbeta primers. Profiling relied on immunoSEQ multiplex PCR, and the TCRdb table lists in-frame clones only, not all of them. The sample has approximately 110,000 clones, about 79% seen once. V lost 5 bases to trimming and J lost 0 bases, with 12 bases between them. The CDR3 sequence is 15 residues long. CDR1 and CDR2 (germline): SGHNT, YENEEA. This clone was seen a handful of times. The rearrangement links TRBV11-3 to TRBJ2-3; TRBD1 is a possible D gene (5 bases). The sample consisted of PBMCs. This sequence originates from a woman younger than 30 in good health and CMV-seronegative. CDR3 in DNA: TGTGCCAGCAGCCCAACAGGTCTAAGCACAGATACGCAGTATTTT. Translating it yields CASSPTGLSTDTQYF.